The present T cell receptor beta chain was sequenced within a study of T cell clonotyping in hematopoietic cell transplantation. At the level of the study: Cytoreduction preceded collection of pretransplant recipient samples. Broader study findings: Higher Inverse Simpson Index values in graft donor and pretransplant recipient predicted broader posttransplant TCR diversity. CD4 and CD8 repertoire contributions could not be separated without sorting. Pathologically expanded recipient clonotypes increased progressively from day 30 to day 180 as diversity fell.

In the case of this clone: Its antigen remains unidentified.

Time point here: recipient sample about 28 days before transplant, after cytoreduction. Assay used: immunoSEQ multiplex PCR; TCRdb lists only in-frame clones, some missing. Here the sample spans 25,000 to 30,000 clones, 85% to 95% being singletons. The CDR3 totals 15 residues. The germline CDR1 and CDR2 sequences are LGHNA and YNFKEQ. V shed 4 bases and J 6 bases; nucleotides not matched to a gene: 7. The V gene is TRBV4-2, the J gene TRBJ1-5; TRBD1 matches at 9 bases. The sequences come from peripheral blood mononuclear cells, collected before stem cell transplant. This clonotype was obtained from a man aged 45 to 65 with acute myeloid leukemia. Some clones in this sample may be carry-over from other donors' samples. CDR3 DNA sequence: TGTGCCAGCAGCCCCGACAGGGGGGCCGGTCAGCCCCAGCATTTT. Amino acid sequence: CASSPDRGAGQPQHF.